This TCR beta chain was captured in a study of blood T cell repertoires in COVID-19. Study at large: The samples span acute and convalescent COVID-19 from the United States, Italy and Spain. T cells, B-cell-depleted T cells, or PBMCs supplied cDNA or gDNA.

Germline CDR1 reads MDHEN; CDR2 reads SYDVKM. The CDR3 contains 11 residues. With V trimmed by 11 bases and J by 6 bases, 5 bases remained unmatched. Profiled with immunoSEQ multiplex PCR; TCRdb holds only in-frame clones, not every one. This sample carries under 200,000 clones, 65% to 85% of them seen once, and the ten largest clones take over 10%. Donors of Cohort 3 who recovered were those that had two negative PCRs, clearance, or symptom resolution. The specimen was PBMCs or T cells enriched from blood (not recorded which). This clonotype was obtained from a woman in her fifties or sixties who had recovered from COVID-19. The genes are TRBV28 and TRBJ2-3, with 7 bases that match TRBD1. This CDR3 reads CALGGEDTQYF. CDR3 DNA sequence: TGTGCCCTAGGGGGCGAGGATACGCAGTATTTT.